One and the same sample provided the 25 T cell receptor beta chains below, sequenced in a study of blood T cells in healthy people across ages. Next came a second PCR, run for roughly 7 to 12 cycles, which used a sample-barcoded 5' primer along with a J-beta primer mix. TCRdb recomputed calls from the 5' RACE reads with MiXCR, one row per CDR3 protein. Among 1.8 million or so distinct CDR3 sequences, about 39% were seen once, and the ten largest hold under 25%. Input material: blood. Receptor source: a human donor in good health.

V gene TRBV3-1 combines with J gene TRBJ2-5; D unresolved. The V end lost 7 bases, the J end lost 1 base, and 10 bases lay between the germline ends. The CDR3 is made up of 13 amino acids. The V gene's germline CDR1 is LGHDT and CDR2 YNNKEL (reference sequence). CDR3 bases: TGTGCCAGCACCCATGAATTCCAAGAGACCCAGTACTTC. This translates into CASTHEFQETQYF.

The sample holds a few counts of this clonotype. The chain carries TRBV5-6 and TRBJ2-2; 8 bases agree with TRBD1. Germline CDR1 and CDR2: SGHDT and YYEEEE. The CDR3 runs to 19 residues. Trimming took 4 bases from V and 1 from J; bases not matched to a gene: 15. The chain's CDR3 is CASSPIRTGRSRNTGELFF. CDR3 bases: TGTGCCAGCAGCCCCATCCGGACAGGGCGGTCTCGGAACACCGGGGAGCTGTTTTTT.

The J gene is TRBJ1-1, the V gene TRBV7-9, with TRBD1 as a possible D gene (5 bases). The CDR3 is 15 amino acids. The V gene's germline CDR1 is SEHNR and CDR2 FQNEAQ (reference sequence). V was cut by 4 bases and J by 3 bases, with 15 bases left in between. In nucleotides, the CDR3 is TGTGCCAGCAGCTCGGGACGGCACTCCTACACTGAAGCTTTCTTT. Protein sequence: CASSSGRHSYTEAFF.

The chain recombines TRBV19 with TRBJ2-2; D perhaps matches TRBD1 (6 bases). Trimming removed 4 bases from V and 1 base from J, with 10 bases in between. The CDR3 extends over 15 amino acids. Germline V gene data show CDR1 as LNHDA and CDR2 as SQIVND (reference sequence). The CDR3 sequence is CASSTTGWNTGELFF. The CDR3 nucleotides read TGTGCCAGTAGTACTACAGGGTGGAACACCGGGGAGCTGTTTTTT.

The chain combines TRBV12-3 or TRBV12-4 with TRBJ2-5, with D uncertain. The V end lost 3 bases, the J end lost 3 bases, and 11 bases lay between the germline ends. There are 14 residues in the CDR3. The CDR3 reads CASSLEQGEETQYF. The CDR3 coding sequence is TGTGCCAGCAGTTTGGAACAAGGCGAAGAGACCCAGTACTTC.

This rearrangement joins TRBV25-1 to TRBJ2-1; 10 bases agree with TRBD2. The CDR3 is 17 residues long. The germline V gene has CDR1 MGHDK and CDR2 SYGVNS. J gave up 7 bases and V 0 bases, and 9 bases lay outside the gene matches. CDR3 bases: TGTGCCAGCAGTGAATATTTTGGGCTAGCGGGGGAAAATGAGCAGTTCTTC. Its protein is CASSEYFGLAGENEQFF.

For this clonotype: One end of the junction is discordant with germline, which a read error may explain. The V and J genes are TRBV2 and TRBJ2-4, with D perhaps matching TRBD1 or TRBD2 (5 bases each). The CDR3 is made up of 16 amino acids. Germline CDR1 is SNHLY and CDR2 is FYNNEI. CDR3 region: CASSFYSGTPAGEQYF. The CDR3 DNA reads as TGTGCTAGCAGTTTCTATTCCGGGACCCCCGCCGGGGAGCAGTACTTC.

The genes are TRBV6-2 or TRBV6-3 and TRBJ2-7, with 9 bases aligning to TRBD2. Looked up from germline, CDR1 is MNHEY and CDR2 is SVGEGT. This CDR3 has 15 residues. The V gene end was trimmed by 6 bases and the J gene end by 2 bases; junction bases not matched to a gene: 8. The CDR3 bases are TGTGCCAGCAGGGGCCTAGCGGGGAGTCCCTACGAGCAGTACTTC. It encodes CASRGLAGSPYEQYF.

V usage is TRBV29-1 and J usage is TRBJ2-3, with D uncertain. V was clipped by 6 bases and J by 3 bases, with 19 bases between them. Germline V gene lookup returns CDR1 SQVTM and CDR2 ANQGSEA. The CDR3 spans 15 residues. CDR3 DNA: TGCAGCGTGAAAGGGCCCTATATTGATACAGATACGCAGTATTTT. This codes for CSVKGPYIDTDTQYF.

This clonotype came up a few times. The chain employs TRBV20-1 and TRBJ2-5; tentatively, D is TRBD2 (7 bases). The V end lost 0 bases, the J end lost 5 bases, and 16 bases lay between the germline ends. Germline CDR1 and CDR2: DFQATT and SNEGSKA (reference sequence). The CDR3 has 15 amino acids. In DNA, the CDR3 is TGCAGTGCTAGAGATTGGGGGGGGGCTGAGGAGACCCAGTACTTC. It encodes CSARDWGGAEETQYF.

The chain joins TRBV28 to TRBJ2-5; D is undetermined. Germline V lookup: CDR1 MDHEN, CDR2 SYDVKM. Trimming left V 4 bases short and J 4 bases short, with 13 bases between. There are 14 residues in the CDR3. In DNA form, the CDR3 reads TGTGCCAGCAGTTCCAACCCTTCCCCAGAGACCCAGTACTTC. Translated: CASSSNPSPETQYF.

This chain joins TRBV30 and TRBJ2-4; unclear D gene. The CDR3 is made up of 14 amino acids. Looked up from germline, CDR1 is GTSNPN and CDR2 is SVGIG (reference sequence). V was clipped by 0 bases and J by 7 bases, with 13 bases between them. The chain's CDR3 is CAWSVFPKSNIQYF. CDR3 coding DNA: TGTGCCTGGAGTGTTTTTCCCAAATCGAACATTCAGTACTTC.

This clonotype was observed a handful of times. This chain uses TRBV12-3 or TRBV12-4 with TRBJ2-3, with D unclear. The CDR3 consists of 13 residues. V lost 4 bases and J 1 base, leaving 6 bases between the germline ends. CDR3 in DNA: TGTGCCAGCAGTTCGGCAGGCACAGATACGCAGTATTTT. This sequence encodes CASSSAGTDTQYF.

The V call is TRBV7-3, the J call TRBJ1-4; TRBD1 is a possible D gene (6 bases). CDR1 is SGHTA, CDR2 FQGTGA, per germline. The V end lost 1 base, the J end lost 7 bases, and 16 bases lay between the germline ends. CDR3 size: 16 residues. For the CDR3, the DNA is TGTGCCAGCAGCTTAAAGAGGGGGACAAAGGGTGAAAAACTGTTTTTT. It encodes CASSLKRGTKGEKLFF.

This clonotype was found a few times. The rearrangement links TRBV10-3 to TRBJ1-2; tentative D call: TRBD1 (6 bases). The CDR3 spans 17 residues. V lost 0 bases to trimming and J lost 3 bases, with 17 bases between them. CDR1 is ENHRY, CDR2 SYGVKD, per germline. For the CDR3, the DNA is TGTGCCATCAGTGAGTCATGGGGGGGCGTTTTACACTATGGCTACACCTTC. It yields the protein CAISESWGGVLHYGYTF.

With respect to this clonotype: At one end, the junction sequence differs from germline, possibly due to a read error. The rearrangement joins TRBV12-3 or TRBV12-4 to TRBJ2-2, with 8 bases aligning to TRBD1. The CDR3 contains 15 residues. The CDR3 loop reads CASSSRTGNAGELFF. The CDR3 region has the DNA TGTGCCAGCAGTTCCCGGACAGGGAACGCCGGGGAGCTGTTTTTT.

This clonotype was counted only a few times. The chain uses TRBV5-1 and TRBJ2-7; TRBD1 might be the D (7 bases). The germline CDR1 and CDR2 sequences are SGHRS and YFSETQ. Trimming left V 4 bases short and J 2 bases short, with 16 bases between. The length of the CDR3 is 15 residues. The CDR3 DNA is TGCGCCAGCAGCACCAGACAGGGACTTACCTACGAGCAGTACTTC. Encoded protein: CASSTRQGLTYEQYF. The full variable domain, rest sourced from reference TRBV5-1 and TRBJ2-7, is KAGVTQTPRYLIKTRGQQVTLSCSPISGHRSVSWYQQTPGQGLQFLFEYFSETQRNKGNFPGRFSGRQFSNSRSEMNVSTLELGDSALYLCASSTRQGLTYEQYFGPGTRLTVT.

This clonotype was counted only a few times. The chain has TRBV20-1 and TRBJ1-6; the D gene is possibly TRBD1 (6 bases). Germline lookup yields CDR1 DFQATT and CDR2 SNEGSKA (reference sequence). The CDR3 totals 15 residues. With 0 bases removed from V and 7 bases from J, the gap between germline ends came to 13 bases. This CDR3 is CSARERERGNSPLHF. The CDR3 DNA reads TGCAGTGCTAGAGAACGGGAAAGGGGGAATTCACCCCTCCACTTT.

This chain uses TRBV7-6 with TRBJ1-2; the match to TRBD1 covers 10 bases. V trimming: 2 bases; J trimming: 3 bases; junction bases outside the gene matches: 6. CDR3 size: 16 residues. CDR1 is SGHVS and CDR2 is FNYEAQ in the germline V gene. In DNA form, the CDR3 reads TGTGCCAGCAGCTTATCTGGACAGGGGGGAGACTATGGCTACACCTTC. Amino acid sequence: CASSLSGQGGDYGYTF.

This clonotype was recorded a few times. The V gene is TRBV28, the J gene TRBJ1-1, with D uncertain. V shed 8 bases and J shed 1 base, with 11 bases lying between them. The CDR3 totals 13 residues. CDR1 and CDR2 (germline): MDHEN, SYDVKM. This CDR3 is CASLAGWNTEAFF. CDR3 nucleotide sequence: TGTGCCAGCTTAGCGGGGTGGAACACTGAAGCTTTCTTT.

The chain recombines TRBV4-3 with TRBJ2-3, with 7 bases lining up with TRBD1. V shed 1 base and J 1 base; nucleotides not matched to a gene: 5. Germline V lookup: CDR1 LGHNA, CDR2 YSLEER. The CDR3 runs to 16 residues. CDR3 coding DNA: TGCGCCAGCAGCCAAGCGTTGGGACAGCGCACAGATACGCAGTATTTT. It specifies CASSQALGQRTDTQYF.

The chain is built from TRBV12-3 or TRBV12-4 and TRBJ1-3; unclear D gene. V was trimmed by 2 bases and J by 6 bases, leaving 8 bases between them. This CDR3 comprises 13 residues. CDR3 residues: CASSLRHSNTIYF. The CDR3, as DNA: TGTGCCAGCAGTTTACGGCACTCAAACACCATATATTTT.

The CDR3 here is CASSVVGQGYGYTF. The CDR3 bases are TGTGCCAGCAGCGTAGTCGGACAGGGGTATGGCTACACCTTC. The V gene is TRBV9, the J gene TRBJ1-2, with 9 positions matching TRBD1. Trimming at V came to 0 bases and at J to 5 bases, leaving 2 bases not matched to a gene. This CDR3 has 14 amino acids. The germline CDR1 and CDR2 sequences are SGDLS and YYNGEE.

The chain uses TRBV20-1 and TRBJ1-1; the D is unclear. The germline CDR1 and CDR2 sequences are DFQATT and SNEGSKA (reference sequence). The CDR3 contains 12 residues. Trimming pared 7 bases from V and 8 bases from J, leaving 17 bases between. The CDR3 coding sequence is TGCAGTGTTCTGAGGCAGCTGGGAGAAGCTTTCTTT. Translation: CSVLRQLGEAFF.

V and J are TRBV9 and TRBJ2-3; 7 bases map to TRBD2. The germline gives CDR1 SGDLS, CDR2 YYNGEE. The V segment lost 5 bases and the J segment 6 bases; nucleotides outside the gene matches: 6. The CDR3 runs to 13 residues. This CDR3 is CASRELLADTQYF. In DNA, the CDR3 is TGTGCCAGCAGGGAGTTACTAGCGGATACGCAGTATTTT.